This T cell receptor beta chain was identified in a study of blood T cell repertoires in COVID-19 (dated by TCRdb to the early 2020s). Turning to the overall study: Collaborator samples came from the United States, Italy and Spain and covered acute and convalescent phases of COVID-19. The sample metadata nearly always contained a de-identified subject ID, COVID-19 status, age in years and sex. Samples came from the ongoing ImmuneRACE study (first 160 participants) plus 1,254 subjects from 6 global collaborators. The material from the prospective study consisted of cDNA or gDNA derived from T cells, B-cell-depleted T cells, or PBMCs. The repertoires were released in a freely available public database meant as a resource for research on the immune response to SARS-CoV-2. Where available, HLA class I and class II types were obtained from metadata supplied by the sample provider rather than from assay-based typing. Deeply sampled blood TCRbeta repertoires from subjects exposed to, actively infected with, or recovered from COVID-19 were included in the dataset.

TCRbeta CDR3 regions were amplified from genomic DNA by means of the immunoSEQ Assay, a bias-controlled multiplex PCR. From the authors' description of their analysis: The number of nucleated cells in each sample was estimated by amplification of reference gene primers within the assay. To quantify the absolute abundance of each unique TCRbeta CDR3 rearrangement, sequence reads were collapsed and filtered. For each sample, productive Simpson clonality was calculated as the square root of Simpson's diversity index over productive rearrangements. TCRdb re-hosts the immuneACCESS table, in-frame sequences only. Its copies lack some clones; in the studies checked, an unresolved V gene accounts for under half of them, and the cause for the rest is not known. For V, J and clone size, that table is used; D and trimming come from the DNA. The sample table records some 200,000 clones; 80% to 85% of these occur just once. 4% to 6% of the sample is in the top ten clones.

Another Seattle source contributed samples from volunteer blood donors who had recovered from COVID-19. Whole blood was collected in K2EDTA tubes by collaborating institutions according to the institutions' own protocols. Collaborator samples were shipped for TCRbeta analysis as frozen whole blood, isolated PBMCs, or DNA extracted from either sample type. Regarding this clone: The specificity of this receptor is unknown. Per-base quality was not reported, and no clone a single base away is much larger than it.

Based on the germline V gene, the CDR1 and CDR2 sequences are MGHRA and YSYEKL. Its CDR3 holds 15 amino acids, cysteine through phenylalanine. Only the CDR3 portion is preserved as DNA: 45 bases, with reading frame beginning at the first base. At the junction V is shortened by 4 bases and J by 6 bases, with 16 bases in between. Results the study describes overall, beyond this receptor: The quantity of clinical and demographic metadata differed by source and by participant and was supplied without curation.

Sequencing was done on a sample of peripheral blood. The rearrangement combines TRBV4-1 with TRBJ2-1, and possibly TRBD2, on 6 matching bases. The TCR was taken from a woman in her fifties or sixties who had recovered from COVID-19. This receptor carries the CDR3 CASSLGLPGFNEQFF. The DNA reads TGCGCCAGCAGCCTCGGACTACCGGGATTCAATGAGCAGTTCTTC.